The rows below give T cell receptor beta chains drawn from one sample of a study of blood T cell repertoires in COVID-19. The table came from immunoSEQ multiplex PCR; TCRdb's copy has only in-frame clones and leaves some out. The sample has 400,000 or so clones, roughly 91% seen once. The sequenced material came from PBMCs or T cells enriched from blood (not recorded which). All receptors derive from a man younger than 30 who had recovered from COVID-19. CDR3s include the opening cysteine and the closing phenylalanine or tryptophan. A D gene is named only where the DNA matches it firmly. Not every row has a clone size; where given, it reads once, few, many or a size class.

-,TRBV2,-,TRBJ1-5,CASTTVYSNQPQHF,TGTGCCAGCACGACAGTTTATAGCAATCAGCCCCAGCATTTT
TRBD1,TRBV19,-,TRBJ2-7,CASSIQGDRNYEQYF,TGTGCCAGTAGTATCCAAGGGGACAGGAATTACGAGCAGTACTTC
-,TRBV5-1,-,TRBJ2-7,CASSLYSGTYEQYF,TGCGCCAGCAGCTTGTATTCAGGGACATACGAGCAGTACTTC
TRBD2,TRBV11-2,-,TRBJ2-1,CASSSIAGAYNEQFF,TGTGCCAGCAGCTCAATAGCGGGAGCCTACAATGAGCAGTTCTTC
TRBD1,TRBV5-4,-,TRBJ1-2,CASSLADRGYGYTF,TGTGCCAGCAGCTTGGCCGACAGGGGCTATGGCTACACCTTC
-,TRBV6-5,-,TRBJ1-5,CASSFQGYQPQHF,TGTGCCAGCAGTTTCCAGGGTTATCAGCCCCAGCATTTT
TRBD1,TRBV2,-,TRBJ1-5,CASTWTGGDQPQHF,TGTGCCAGCACCTGGACAGGGGGGGATCAGCCCCAGCATTTT
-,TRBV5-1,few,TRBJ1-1,CASSLFQGETEAFF,TGCGCCAGCAGCTTGTTTCAGGGTGAAACTGAAGCTTTCTTT
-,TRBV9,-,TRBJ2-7,CASSAAGLLSDEQYF,TGTGCCAGCAGCGCGGCGGGACTCCTTTCGGACGAGCAGTACTTC
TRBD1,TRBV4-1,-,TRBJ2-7,CASSQWGTDRVSYEQYF,TGCGCCAGCAGCCAATGGGGAACCGACAGGGTCTCCTACGAGCAGTACTTC
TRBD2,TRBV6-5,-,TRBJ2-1,CASSPSGADYNEQFF,TGTGCCAGCAGTCCCAGCGGGGCTGACTACAATGAGCAGTTCTTC
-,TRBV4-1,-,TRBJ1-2,CASSQDGGGRNYGYTF,TGCGCCAGCAGCCAAGATGGCGGGGGCAGAAACTATGGCTACACCTTC
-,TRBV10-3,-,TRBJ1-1,CAITLGTNTEAFF,TGTGCCATCACGCTAGGCACCAACACTGAAGCTTTCTTT
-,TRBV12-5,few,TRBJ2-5,CASGFYSETQYF,TGTGCTAGTGGTTTTTATTCAGAGACCCAGTACTTC
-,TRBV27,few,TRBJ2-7,CASSLSGQTGHEQYF,TGTGCCAGCAGTTTATCGGGCCAGACAGGACACGAGCAGTACTTC
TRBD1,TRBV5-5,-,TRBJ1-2,CASSLGGTESYGYTF,TGTGCCAGCAGCTTGGGCGGGACAGAATCCTATGGCTACACCTTC
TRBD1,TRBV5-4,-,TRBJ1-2,CASSLERQGYYGYTF,TGTGCCAGCAGCTTGGAGCGACAGGGGTACTATGGCTACACCTTC